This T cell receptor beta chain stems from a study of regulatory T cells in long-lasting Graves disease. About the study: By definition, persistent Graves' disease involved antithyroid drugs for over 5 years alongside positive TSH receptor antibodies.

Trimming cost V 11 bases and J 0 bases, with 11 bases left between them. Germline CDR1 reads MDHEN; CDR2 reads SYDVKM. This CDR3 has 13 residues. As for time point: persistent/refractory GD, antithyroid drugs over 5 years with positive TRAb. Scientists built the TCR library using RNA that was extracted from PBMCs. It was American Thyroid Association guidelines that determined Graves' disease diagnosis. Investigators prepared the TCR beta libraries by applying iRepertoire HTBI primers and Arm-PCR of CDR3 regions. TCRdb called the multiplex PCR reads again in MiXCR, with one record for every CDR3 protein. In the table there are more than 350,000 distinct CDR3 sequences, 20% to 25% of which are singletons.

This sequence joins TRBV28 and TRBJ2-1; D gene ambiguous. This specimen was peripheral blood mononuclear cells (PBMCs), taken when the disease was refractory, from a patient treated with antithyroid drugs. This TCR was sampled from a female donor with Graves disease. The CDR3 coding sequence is TGTGCCCATGGCCTTAGCTCCTACAATGAGCAGTTCTTC. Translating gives CAHGLSSYNEQFF.